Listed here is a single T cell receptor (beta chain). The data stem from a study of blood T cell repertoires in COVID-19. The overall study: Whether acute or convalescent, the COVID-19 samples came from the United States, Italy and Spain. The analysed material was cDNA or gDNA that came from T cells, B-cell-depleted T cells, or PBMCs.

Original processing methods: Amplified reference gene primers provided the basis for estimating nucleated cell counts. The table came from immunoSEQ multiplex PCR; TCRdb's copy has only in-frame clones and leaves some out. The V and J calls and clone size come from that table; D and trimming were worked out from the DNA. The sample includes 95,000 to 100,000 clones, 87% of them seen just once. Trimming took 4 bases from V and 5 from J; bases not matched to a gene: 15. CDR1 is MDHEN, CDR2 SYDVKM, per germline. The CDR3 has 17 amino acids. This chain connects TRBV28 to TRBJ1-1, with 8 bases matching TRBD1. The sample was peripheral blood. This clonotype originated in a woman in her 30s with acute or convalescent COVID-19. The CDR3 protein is CASSYIGQGVWGTEAFF. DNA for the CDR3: TGTGCCAGCAGTTACATCGGACAGGGAGTGTGGGGAACTGAAGCTTTCTTT.